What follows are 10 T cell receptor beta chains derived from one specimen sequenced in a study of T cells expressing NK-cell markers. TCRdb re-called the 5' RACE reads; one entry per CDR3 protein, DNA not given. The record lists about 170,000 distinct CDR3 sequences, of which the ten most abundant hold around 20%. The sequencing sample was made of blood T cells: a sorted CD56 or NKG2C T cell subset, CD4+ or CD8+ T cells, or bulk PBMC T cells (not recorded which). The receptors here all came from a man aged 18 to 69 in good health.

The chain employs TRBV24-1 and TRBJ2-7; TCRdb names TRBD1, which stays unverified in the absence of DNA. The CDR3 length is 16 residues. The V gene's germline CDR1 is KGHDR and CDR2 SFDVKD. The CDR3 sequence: CATSERRDRVSYEQYF.

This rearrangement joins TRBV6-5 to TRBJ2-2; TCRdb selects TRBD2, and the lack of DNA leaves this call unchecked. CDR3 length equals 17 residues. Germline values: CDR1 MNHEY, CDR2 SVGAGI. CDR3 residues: CASSYDGLAGADGELFF.

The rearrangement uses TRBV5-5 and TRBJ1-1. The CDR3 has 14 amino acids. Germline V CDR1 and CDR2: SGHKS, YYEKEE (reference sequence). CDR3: CASSLEPINTEAFF. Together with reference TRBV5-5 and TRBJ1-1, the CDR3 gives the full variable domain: DAGVTQSPTHLIKTRGQQVTLRCSPISGHKSVSWYQQVLGQGPQFIFQYYEKEERGRGNFPDRFSARQFPNYSSELNVNALLLGDSALYLCASSLEPINTEAFFGQGTRLTVV.

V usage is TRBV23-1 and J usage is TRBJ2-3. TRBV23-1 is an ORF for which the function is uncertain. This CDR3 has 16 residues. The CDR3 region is CASSQPMTVSTDTQYF.

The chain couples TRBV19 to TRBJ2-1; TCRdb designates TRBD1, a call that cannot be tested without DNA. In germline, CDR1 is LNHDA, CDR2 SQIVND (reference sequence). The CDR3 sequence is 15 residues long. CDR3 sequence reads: CASSIGRGGYNEQFF. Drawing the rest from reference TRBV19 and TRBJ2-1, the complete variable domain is DGGITQSPKYLFRKEGQNVTLSCEQNLNHDAMYWYRQDPGQGLRLIYYSQIVNDFQKGDIAEGYSVSREKKESFPLTVTSAQKNPTAFYLCASSIGRGGYNEQFFGPGTRLTVL.

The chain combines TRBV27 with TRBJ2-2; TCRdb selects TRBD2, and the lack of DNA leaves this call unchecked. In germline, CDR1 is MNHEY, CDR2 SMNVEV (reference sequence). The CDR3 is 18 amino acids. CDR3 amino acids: CASSFTGTSGGNTGELFF.

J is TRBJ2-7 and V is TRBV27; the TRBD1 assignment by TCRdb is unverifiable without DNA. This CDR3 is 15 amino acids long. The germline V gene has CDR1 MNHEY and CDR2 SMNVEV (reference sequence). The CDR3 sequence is CASSWTGETTYEQYF.

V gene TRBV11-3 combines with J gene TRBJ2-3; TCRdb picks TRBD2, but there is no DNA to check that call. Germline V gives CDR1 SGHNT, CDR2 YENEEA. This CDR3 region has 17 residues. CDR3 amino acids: CASSPRTPGASTDTQYF.

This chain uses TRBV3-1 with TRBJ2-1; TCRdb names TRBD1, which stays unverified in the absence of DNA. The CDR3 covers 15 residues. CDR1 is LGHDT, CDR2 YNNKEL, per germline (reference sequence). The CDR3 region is CASTVLGEGYNEQFF.

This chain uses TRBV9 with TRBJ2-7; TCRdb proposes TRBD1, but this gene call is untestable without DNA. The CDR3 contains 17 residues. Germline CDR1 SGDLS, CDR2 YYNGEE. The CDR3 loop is CASSVAPGGGYSYEQYF.